These 25 T cell receptor beta chains share one sample of origin, sequenced in a study of cytomegalovirus exposure and HLA in healthy donors. PCR used 60 Vbeta primers and 13 Jbeta primers. Using immunoSEQ multiplex PCR, the repertoire was profiled, and TCRdb retains in-frame clones only, with some absent. This sample has 120,000 to 150,000 clones, with around 79% found just once. Sequencing was performed on PBMCs. These receptors all come from a female donor in good health and CMV-seronegative.

V usage is TRBV30 and J usage is TRBJ1-1; D perhaps matches TRBD1 (6 bases). CDR3 length: 15 residues. V lost 3 bases and J 0 bases, leaving 14 bases between the germline ends. Germline values: CDR1 GTSNPN, CDR2 SVGIG (reference sequence). CDR3 amino acids: CAWSLQGFLNTEAFF. CDR3 bases: TGTGCCTGGAGCTTACAGGGATTCTTGAACACTGAAGCTTTCTTT.

This clone has more than one count but fewer than ten. The genes are TRBV5-1 and TRBJ1-1, with D unclear. Trimming shortened V by 5 bases and J by 11 bases, and 16 bases separated the two germline ends. There are 12 residues in the CDR3. Germline V lookup: CDR1 SGHRS, CDR2 YFSETQ. CDR3 residues: CASREVLGSAFF. In DNA form, the CDR3 reads TGCGCCAGCAGGGAGGTCCTAGGATCGGCTTTCTTT. The full variable domain, in which reference TRBV5-1 and TRBJ1-1 provide the parts outside the CDR3, is KAGVTQTPRYLIKTRGQQVTLSCSPISGHRSVSWYQQTPGQGLQFLFEYFSETQRNKGNFPGRFSGRQFSNSRSEMNVSTLELGDSALYLCASREVLGSAFFGQGTRLTVV.

The chain employs TRBV13 and TRBJ1-1, with no clear D. V shed 0 bases and J shed 1 base, with 6 bases lying between them. The CDR3 covers 14 residues. Germline CDR1 and CDR2: PRHDT and FYEKMQ (reference sequence). CDR3 residues: CASSLGRRNTEAFF. As DNA, the CDR3 is TGTGCCAGCAGCTTAGGCCGCAGGAACACTGAAGCTTTCTTT. The whole variable domain, filled in from reference TRBV13 and TRBJ1-1, reads AAGVIQSPRHLIKEKRETATLKCYPIPRHDTVYWYQQGPGQDPQFLISFYEKMQSDKGSIPDRFSAQQFSDYHSELNMSSLELGDSALYFCASSLGRRNTEAFFGQGTRLTVV.

The table lists this clone with a count of one. This sequence joins TRBV5-1 and TRBJ2-5; weak D call: TRBD1 (5 bases). The CDR3 has 15 residues. Germline CDR1 reads SGHRS; CDR2 reads YFSETQ. Trimming removed 2 bases at V and 4 bases at J, with 15 bases between. CDR3 in amino acids: CASSFRAGGAETQYF. As DNA, the CDR3 is TGCGCCAGCAGCTTCCGGGCCGGTGGGGCAGAGACCCAGTACTTC.

This chain connects TRBV6-1 to TRBJ1-3, with D possibly being TRBD1 (5 bases). The V end was cut by 2 bases, the J end by 8 bases, with 19 bases between. Germline V gives CDR1 MNHNS, CDR2 SASEGT. There are 16 residues in the CDR3. This chain's CDR3 is CASSETQETYWDTIYF. In DNA, the CDR3 is TGTGCCAGCAGTGAAACACAGGAGACGTACTGGGACACCATATATTTT.

The CDR3: CASRDRHLLGETQYF. CDR3 nucleotides: TGTGCCAGCCGGGACAGGCATCTTCTGGGGGAGACCCAGTACTTC. The chain employs TRBV27 and TRBJ2-5; 8 bases align to TRBD1. The CDR3 covers 15 residues. Germline V gene sequence: CDR1 MNHEY, CDR2 SMNVEV (reference sequence). V lost 8 bases, J lost 5 bases, and 13 bases stayed unmatched.

J is TRBJ1-5 and V is TRBV15; D is unclear. CDR1 and CDR2 from the germline V gene are LNHNV and YYDKDF (reference sequence). The CDR3 contains 15 residues. The V and J ends lost 0 bases and 0 bases respectively, with 6 bases between them. The CDR3 DNA follows: TGTGCCACCAGCAGAGATGTTCTTAGCAATCAGCCCCAGCATTTT. It is translated as CATSRDVLSNQPQHF.

CDR3 in DNA: TGTGCCAGCAGCCCCGAGGGGGGGGTCCCCCACAATGAGCAGTTCTTC. Protein sequence: CASSPEGGVPHNEQFF. The V and J genes are TRBV7-2 and TRBJ2-1, with a weak D call TRBD2 (7 bases). Germline CDR1 SGHTA, CDR2 FQGNSA. This CDR3 contains 16 residues. Trimming took off 5 bases at V and 5 bases at J, with 19 bases between the two ends.

CDR3 sequence reads: CASSDGGSFQETQYF. The CDR3, as DNA: TGTGCCAGCAGTGATGGCGGAAGCTTTCAAGAGACCCAGTACTTC. The V call is TRBV2, the J call TRBJ2-5; no reliable D call. This CDR3 contains 15 residues. V lost 3 bases, J lost 2 bases, and 13 bases lay in between. CDR1 SNHLY and CDR2 FYNNEI come from the germline V gene.

V usage is TRBV7-8 and J usage is TRBJ2-3; D gene ambiguous. Germline CDR1 SGHVS, CDR2 FQNEAQ. CDR3 length equals 14 residues. V was cut by 6 bases and J by 6 bases, with 16 bases left in between. Written as DNA, the CDR3 is TGTGCCAGCAGTCCTGGAGTTTCTGGGGATACGCAGTATTTT. Translated, it gives CASSPGVSGDTQYF.

The rearrangement links TRBV28 to TRBJ1-4, with TRBD1 identical over 10 bases. From germline, CDR1 is MDHEN and CDR2 SYDVKM. Losses at the gene ends were 4 bases for V and 6 bases for J; bases not matched to a gene: 8. The CDR3 spans 16 residues. CDR3 sequence: CASSWSGQGRDEKLFF. In DNA form, the CDR3 reads TGTGCCAGCAGTTGGTCGGGACAGGGGCGGGATGAAAAACTGTTTTTT.

This chain links TRBV2 with TRBJ2-5; D is ambiguous. From germline, CDR1 is SNHLY and CDR2 FYNNEI. The CDR3 sequence is 12 residues long. Between the trimmed V and J ends, which lost 2 bases and 3 bases, there was a span of 4 bases. CDR3 nucleotide sequence: TGTGCCAGCAGTGAACAGGAAGAGACCCAGTACTTC. Its protein product is CASSEQEETQYF. Full variable domain (missing parts from reference TRBV2 and TRBJ2-5): EPEVTQTPSHQVTQMGQEVILRCVPISNHLYFYWYRQILGQKVEFLVSFYNNEISEKSEIFDDQFSVERPDGSNFTLKIRSTKLEDSAMYFCASSEQEETQYFGPGTRLLVL.

This clone was counted a few times. V usage is TRBV18 and J usage is TRBJ1-5; D may be TRBD1 (5 bases). V dropped 0 bases and J dropped 11 bases, with 14 bases sitting between them. The CDR3 is made up of 14 amino acids. CDR1 and CDR2 from the germline V gene are KGHSH and LQKENI. CDR3 sequence (DNA): TGTGCCAGCTCACCACCGTCCCAGGGATCAGCCCAGCATTTT. Translation gives CASSPPSQGSAQHF.

The chain combines TRBV4-3 with TRBJ1-6; the D is unclear. The CDR3 runs 14 residues. Between the trimmed V and J ends, which lost 0 bases and 7 bases, there was a span of 7 bases. Germline-derived CDR1 and CDR2 are LGHNA and YSLEER. The CDR3 region has the DNA TGCGCCAGCAGCCAAGATGCAGGAAATTCACCCCTCCACTTT. Translation gives CASSQDAGNSPLHF.

V and J are TRBV5-5 and TRBJ1-1, with 7 bases matching TRBD1. V gave up 4 bases and J gave up 5 bases; unmatched junction bases: 5. There are 13 residues in the CDR3. CDR1 is SGHKS, CDR2 YYEKEE, per germline (reference sequence). As DNA, the CDR3 is TGTGCCAGCAGCCGGACAGGCGGGACTGAAGCTTTCTTT. Protein sequence: CASSRTGGTEAFF.

The chain combines TRBV7-2 with TRBJ2-1, with D possibly matching TRBD2 (6 bases). The CDR3 is made up of 12 amino acids. Germline CDR1 SGHTA, CDR2 FQGNSA. With 5 bases removed from V and 10 bases from J, the gap between germline ends came to 12 bases. The CDR3 loop is CASSVLGREQFF. DNA for the CDR3: TGTGCCAGCAGCGTCCTAGGGAGGGAGCAGTTCTTC.

This clone was seen more than once but under ten times. The V call is TRBV19, the J call TRBJ2-3; 11 bases map to TRBD2. Unmatched junction bases numbered 10, after V lost 3 bases and J lost 2 bases. This CDR3 spans 18 amino acids. The germline CDR1 and CDR2 sequences are LNHDA and SQIVND (reference sequence). CDR3 coding DNA: TGTGCCAGTAGTATTTTAGCGGGAGGGCGAGGTAACACAGATACGCAGTATTTT. As protein: CASSILAGGRGNTDTQYF.

The gene calls are TRBV5-1 and TRBJ2-3, with a weak D call TRBD2 (6 bases). This CDR3 has 15 amino acids. CDR1 is SGHRS, CDR2 YFSETQ, per germline. The V end was cut by 0 bases, the J end by 3 bases, with 11 bases between. CDR3 nucleotides: TGCGCCAGCAGCTTGGGGACGGGAGTAACAGATACGCAGTATTTT. As protein: CASSLGTGVTDTQYF.

The table lists this clone with a few counts. The rearrangement joins TRBV27 to TRBJ1-5; 7 positions match TRBD1. The germline V gene has CDR1 MNHEY and CDR2 SMNVEV (reference sequence). The CDR3 totals 15 residues. V lost 4 bases and J lost 0; bases outside the gene matches: 3. The CDR3 DNA reads as TGTGCCAGCAGTTACGACAGGGCTAGCAATCAGCCCCAGCATTTT. This sequence encodes CASSYDRASNQPQHF.

This sequence joins TRBV5-1 and TRBJ2-7, with 9 bases aligning to TRBD1. This CDR3 contains 15 residues. Germline lookup yields CDR1 SGHRS and CDR2 YFSETQ. V shed 2 bases and J 6 bases; nucleotides not matched to a gene: 9. Here the CDR3 reads CASSLDGTGTGEQYF. The CDR3 DNA reads as TGCGCCAGCAGCTTAGATGGGACAGGGACGGGCGAGCAGTACTTC.

This chain joins TRBV4-1 and TRBJ2-2; no clear D. The CDR3 consists of 14 residues. V lost 2 bases and J lost 9, with 13 bases in between. Germline V lookup: CDR1 MGHRA, CDR2 YSYEKL. The CDR3 reads CASSQNQVARELFF. For the CDR3, the DNA is TGCGCCAGCAGCCAAAATCAGGTTGCCAGGGAGCTGTTTTTT.

This chain joins TRBV10-3 and TRBJ1-1; possibly TRBD1 for D (6 bases). Germline V gene lookup returns CDR1 ENHRY and CDR2 SYGVKD. Trimming stripped 6 bases from V and 3 bases from J, with 14 bases between. The CDR3 is 14 amino acids. This CDR3 reads CAIRDLRGDTEAFF. CDR3 bases: TGTGCCATCAGAGACCTCAGGGGTGACACTGAAGCTTTCTTT.

In this sample, this clone turned up a few times. This chain uses TRBV9 with TRBJ2-3; TRBD1 aligns across 10 bases. Germline trimming cut 4 bases from V and 4 bases from J; bases unmatched to any gene: 9. The CDR3 is 16 residues long. Germline V lookup: CDR1 SGDLS, CDR2 YYNGEE. The DNA of the CDR3 is TGTGCCAGCAGCCCGCGGACAGGGGGTCCTGCAGATACGCAGTATTTT. The encoded protein is CASSPRTGGPADTQYF. The whole variable domain, remainder taken from reference TRBV9 and TRBJ2-3, is DSGVTQTPKHLITATGQRVTLRCSPRSGDLSVYWYQQSLDQGLQFLIQYYNGEERAKGNILERFSAQQFPDLHSELNLSSLELGDSALYFCASSPRTGGPADTQYFGPGTRLTVL.

V and J are TRBV19 and TRBJ1-1, with D perhaps matching TRBD1 (5 bases). The CDR3 is 13 residues long. Germline V gene data show CDR1 as LNHDA and CDR2 as SQIVND (reference sequence). V was pared by 7 bases and J by 7 bases, with 16 bases between. The chain's CDR3 is CASIRRRGGEAFF. The CDR3 nucleotides read TGTGCCAGTATCCGGCGGCGGGGCGGTGAAGCTTTCTTT.

The chain recombines TRBV11-3 with TRBJ1-1; possible D gene TRBD1, 5 bases. CDR3 size: 15 residues. Trimming removed 5 bases at V and 0 bases at J, with 13 bases between. Germline values: CDR1 SGHNT, CDR2 YENEEA. CDR3 loop: CASSLGTFMNTEAFF. CDR3 coding DNA: TGTGCCAGCAGCCTCGGGACTTTCATGAACACTGAAGCTTTCTTT. Using reference TRBV11-3 and TRBJ1-1 for the parts outside the CDR3, the full variable domain is EAGVVQSPRYKIIEKKQPVAFWCNPISGHNTLYWYLQNLGQGPELLIRYENEEAVDDSQLPKDRFSAERLKGVDSTLKIQPAELGDSAVYLCASSLGTFMNTEAFFGQGTRLTVV.